This T cell receptor (beta chain) was found in a study of T-cell memory formation after mild COVID-19. The wider study: The two donors had largely donor-specific TCR clusters. General study results and limits: Certain responding clones were present in pre-infection memory, suggesting participation of cross-reactive memory. Nothing confirmed that second-wave clones peaking on day 37 were specific for SARS-CoV-2.

Regarding this clonotype: Its antigen remains unknown.

The authors produced TCR alpha and TCR beta cDNA libraries with sample barcodes and UMIs by 5'RACE using constant-segment primers. TCRdb called the 5' RACE reads again in MiXCR, with one record for every CDR3 protein. The repertoire consists of about 270,000 distinct CDR3 sequences, with roughly 14% occurring once and the leading ten covering 2% to 2.5%. The CDR3 contains 19 residues. The V segment lost 3 bases and the J segment 1 base; nucleotides outside the gene matches: 16. The specimen was PBMCs or a T cell subset sorted from them (not recorded which). The receptor was isolated from an adult woman who had mild COVID-19 (a few samples of this study predate the infection). Cell type and time point are not known. The gene calls are TRBV12-3 or TRBV12-4 and TRBJ2-7; 9 positions agree with TRBD2. The CDR3 bases are TGTGCCAGCAGTTTTAGAGTACTAGCGGGTCCCAGGGGTTCCTACGAGCAGTACTTC. Protein product: CASSFRVLAGPRGSYEQYF.